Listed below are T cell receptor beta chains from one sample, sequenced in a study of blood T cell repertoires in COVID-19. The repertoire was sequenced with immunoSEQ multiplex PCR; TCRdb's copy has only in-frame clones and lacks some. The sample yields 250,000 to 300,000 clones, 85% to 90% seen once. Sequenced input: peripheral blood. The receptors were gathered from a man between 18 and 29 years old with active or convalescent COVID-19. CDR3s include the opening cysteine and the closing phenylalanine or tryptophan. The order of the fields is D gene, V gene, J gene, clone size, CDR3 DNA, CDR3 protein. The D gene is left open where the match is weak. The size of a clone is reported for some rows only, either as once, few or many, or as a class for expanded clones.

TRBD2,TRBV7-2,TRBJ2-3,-,TGTGCCAGCAGCTTGTACGCGGGACTATCATCCGTAACGCAGTATTTT,CASSLYAGLSSVTQYF
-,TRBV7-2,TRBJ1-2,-,TGTGCCAGCAGCTTAGAGGGGTTGGGCACCTATGGCTACACCTTC,CASSLEGLGTYGYTF
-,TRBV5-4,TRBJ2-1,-,TGTGCCAGCAGCTTGGTGGGGACTGTAGGTGAGCAGTTCTTC,CASSLVGTVGEQFF
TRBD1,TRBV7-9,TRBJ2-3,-,TGTGCCAGCAGCTGGGGACAGGGGGAGAAGGATACGCAGTATTTT,CASSWGQGEKDTQYF
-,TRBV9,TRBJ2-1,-,TGTGCCAGCAGCGGGAGTTCCGCGTCAGCCGAGCAGTTCTTC,CASSGSSASAEQFF
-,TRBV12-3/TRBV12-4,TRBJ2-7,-,TGTGCCAGCAGGGGGGGACAGTCCTACGAGCAGTACTTC,CASRGGQSYEQYF
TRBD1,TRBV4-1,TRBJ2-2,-,TGCGCCAGCAGCCAAAAGGATGTGGGACAGGGTTACACCGGGGAGCTGTTTTTT,CASSQKDVGQGYTGELFF
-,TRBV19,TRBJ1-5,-,TGTGCCAGTAGTATAGTTGAGAATCAGCCCCAGCATTTT,CASSIVENQPQHF
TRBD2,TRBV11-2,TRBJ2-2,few,TGTGCCAGCAGCGCGGGACTAGCGGGAGGGCCGGGCACCGGGGAGCTGTTTTTT,CASSAGLAGGPGTGELFF
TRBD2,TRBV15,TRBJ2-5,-,TGTGCCACCAGCAACCCTCTAGCGGGCCAAGAGACCCAGTACTTC,CATSNPLAGQETQYF
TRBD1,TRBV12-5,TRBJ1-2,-,TGTGCTAGTGGTCCCTGGACAGGGGAAGGGGTGGTCTATGGCTACACCTTC,CASGPWTGEGVVYGYTF
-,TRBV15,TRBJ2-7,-,TGTGCCACCAGCAGGGCCTCCAGGGCATCGGAGCAGTACTTC,CATSRASRASEQYF
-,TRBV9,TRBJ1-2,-,TGTGCCAGCACTCCTGGGGCGGGAGGAAGCTATGGCTACACCTTC,CASTPGAGGSYGYTF
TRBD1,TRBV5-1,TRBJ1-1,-,TGCGCCAGCAGCCTAGAGAACAGGGGCGCGAACACTGAAGCTTTCTTT,CASSLENRGANTEAFF
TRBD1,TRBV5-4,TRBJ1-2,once,TGTGCCAGCAGCCCAGCAGGGGGGCGCGTCGGTAACTATGGCTACACCTTC,CASSPAGGRVGNYGYTF
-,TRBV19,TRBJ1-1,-,TGTGCCAGTAGTGCAACTTTGGCGGTGAACACTGAAGCTTTCTTT,CASSATLAVNTEAFF
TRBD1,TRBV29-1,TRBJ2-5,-,TGCAGCGCTGGGCAGACAGGGTTCATCGGGGAGACCCAGTACTTC,CSAGQTGFIGETQYF
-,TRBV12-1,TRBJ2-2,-,TGTGCCAGCAGCCCCGATGACAGGGCCGGGGAGCTGTTTTTT,CASSPDDRAGELFF
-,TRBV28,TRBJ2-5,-,TGTGCCAGCAGCTACAGGGCGGAGACCCAGTACTTC,CASSYRAETQYF
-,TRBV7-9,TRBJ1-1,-,TGTGCCAGCAGCTCCCGGACAGTAGAAGCTTTCTTT,CASSSRTVEAFF
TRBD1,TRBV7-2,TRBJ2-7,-,TGTGCCAGCAGCTTTGGACAGGCCTCCTACGAGCAGTACTTC,CASSFGQASYEQYF
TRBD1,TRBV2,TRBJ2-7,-,TGTGCCAGCAGGGACAGGGGAACCTCCTACGAGCAGTACTTC,CASRDRGTSYEQYF
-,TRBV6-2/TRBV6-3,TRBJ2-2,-,TGTGCCAGCAGTTACTCGACTGAACCGCAGGACTTTAACACCGGGGAGCTGTTTTTT,CASSYSTEPQDFNTGELFF
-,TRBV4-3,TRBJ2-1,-,TGCGCCAGCGGGAGGACTTACAATGAGCAGTTCTTC,CASGRTYNEQFF
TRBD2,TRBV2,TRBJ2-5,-,TGTGCCAGGTCTAGCGGGATTCAAGAGACCCAGTACTTC,CARSSGIQETQYF
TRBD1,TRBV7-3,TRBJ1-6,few,TGTGCCAGCAGCTCTGCCGGGACAGGGGTTTCACCCCTCCACTTT,CASSSAGTGVSPLHF
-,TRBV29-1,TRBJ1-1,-,TGCAGCGTTGAAGGGGGCCAGGGCGGGAAATGGACTGAAGCTTTCTTT,CSVEGGQGGKWTEAFF
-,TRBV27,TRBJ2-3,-,TGTGCCAGCAGTCATAGAGGCACAGATACGCAGTATTTT,CASSHRGTDTQYF
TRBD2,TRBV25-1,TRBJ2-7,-,TGTGCCAGCGGCGGGGGTCCCTACGAGCAGTACTTC,CASGGGPYEQYF
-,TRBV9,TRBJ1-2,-,TGTGCCAGCAGCGTAGCCGCGGCAGGGTCTAACTATGGCTACACCTTC,CASSVAAAGSNYGYTF
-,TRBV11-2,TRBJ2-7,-,TGTGCCAGCAGGTGGCTGCGGAGCTCCTACGAGCAGTACTTC,CASRWLRSSYEQYF
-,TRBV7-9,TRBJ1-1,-,TGTGCCAGCAGCTTAGACAGAAACCATGAAGCTTTCTTT,CASSLDRNHEAFF
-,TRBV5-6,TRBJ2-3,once,TGTGCCAGCAGCTTGGCGGCAGATACGCAGTATTTT,CASSLAADTQYF
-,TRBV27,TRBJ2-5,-,TGTGCCAGCAGCCAGGGTTACCAAGAGACCCAGTACTTC,CASSQGYQETQYF